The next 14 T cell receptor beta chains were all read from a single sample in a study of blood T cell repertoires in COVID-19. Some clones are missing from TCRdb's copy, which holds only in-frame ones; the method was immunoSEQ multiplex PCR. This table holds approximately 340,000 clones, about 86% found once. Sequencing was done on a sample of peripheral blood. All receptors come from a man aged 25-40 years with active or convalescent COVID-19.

This CDR3 is CASSLRINDGYEQYF. The DNA for the CDR3 is TGCGCCAGCAGCCTTCGGATCAACGACGGGTACGAGCAGTACTTC. This chain uses TRBV4-1 with TRBJ2-7; unclear D gene. The V gene's germline CDR1 is MGHRA and CDR2 YSYEKL. V lost 4 bases and J lost 4, with 17 bases in between. The CDR3 is made up of 15 amino acids.

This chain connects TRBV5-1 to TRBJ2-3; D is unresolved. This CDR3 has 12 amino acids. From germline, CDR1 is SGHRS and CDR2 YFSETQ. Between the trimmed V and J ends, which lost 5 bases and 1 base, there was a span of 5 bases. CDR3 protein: CASSTGTDTQYF. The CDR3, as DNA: TGCGCCAGCAGTACAGGCACAGATACGCAGTATTTT.

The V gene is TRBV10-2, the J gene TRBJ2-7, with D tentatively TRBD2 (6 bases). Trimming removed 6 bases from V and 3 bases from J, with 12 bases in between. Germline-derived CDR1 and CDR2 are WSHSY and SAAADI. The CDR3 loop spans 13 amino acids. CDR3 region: CASRRDDYYEQYF. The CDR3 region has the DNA TGCGCCAGCAGGCGGGACGACTACTACGAGCAGTACTTC.

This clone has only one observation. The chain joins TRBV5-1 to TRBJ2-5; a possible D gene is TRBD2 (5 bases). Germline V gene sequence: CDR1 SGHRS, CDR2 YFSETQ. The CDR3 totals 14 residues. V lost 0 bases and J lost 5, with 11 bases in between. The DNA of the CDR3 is TGCGCCAGCAGCTTGGGGACTTTAGGCGAGACCCAGTACTTC. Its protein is CASSLGTLGETQYF.

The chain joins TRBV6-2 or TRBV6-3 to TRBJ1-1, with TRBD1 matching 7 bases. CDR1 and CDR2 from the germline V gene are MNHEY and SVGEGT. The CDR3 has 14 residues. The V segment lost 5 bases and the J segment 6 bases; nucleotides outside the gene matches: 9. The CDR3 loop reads CASSRLRGDAEAFF. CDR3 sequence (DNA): TGTGCCAGCAGTCGGCTCAGGGGGGATGCTGAAGCTTTCTTT.

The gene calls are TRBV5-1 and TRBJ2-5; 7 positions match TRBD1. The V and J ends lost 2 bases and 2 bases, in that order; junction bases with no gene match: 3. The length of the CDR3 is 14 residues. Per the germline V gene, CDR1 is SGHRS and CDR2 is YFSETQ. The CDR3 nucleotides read TGCGCCAGCAGCTTAGGACAGGAACAAGAGACCCAGTACTTC. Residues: CASSLGQEQETQYF. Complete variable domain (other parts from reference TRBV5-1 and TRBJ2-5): KAGVTQTPRYLIKTRGQQVTLSCSPISGHRSVSWYQQTPGQGLQFLFEYFSETQRNKGNFPGRFSGRQFSNSRSEMNVSTLELGDSALYLCASSLGQEQETQYFGPGTRLLVL.

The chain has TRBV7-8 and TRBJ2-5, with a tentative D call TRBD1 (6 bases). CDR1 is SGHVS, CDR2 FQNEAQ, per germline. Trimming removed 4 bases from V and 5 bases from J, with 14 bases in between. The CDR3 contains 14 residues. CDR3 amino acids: CASSSSGTKETQYF. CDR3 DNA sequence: TGTGCCAGCAGCTCATCCGGGACAAAGGAGACCCAGTACTTC.

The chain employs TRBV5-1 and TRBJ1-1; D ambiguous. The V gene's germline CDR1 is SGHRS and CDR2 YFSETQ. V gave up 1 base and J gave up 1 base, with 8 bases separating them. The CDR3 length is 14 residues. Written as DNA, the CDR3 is TGCGCCAGCAGCTTGTACGGGGAGAACACTGAAGCTTTCTTT. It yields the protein CASSLYGENTEAFF.

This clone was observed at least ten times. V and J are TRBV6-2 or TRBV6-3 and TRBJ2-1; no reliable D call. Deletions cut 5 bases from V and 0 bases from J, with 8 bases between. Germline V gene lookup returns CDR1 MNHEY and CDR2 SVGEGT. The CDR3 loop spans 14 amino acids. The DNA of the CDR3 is TGTGCCAGCAGTATTAGCATCTCCTACAATGAGCAGTTCTTC. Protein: CASSISISYNEQFF.

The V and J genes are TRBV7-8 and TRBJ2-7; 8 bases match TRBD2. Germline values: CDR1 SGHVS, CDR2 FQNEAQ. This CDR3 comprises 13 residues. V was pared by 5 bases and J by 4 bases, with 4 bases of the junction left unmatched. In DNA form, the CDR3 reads TGTGCCAGCAGCCGGGGACTAGTTTACGAGCAGTACTTC. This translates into CASSRGLVYEQYF.

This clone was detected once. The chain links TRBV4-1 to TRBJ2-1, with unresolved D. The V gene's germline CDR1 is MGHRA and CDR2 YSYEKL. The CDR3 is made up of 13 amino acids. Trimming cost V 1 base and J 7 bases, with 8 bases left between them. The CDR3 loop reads CASSQVSLNEQFF. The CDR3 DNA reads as TGCGCCAGCAGCCAAGTCTCCTTGAATGAGCAGTTCTTC.

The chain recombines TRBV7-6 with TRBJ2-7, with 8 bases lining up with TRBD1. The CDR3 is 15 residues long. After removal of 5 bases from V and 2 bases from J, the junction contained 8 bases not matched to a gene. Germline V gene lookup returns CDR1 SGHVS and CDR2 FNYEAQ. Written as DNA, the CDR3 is TGTGCCAGCAGCCCGAGGGGACAGGTTGCCTACGAGCAGTACTTC. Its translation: CASSPRGQVAYEQYF.

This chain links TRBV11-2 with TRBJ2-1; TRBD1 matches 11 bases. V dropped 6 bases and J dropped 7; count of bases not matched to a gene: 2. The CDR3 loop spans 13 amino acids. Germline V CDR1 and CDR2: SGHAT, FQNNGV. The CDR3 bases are TGTGCCAGCAGGGACAGGGGGCGAAATGAGCAGTTCTTC. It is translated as CASRDRGRNEQFF. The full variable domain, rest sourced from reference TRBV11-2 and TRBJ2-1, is EAGVAQSPRYKIIEKRQSVAFWCNPISGHATLYWYQQILGQGPKLLIQFQNNGVVDDSQLPKDRFSAERLKGVDSTLKIQPAKLEDSAVYLCASRDRGRNEQFFGPGTRLTVL.

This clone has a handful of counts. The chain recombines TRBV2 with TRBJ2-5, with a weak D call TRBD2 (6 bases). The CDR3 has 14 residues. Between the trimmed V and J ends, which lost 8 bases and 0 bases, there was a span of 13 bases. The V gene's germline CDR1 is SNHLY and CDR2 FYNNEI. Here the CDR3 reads CASGEARYQETQYF. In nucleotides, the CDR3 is TGTGCCAGCGGGGAGGCCAGGTACCAAGAGACCCAGTACTTC.